What follows is one T cell receptor beta chain and its context. At one end, the junction sequence differs from germline, possibly due to a read error. CDR3 length: 12 amino acids. Germline V gene data show CDR1 as SGDLS and CDR2 as YYNGEE. TCRdb's table, derived via immunoSEQ multiplex PCR, lists solely in-frame clones and lacks some. This repertoire shows 150,000 to 200,000 clones, around four fifths found once; its top ten account for 6.5% to 9%. This specimen comes from a study of blood T cell repertoires in COVID-19. Looking at the study overall: Whether acute or convalescent, the COVID-19 samples came from the United States, Italy and Spain. Sample material is recorded as cDNA or gDNA derived from T cells, B-cell-depleted T cells, or PBMCs.

V is TRBV9 and J is TRBJ2-3; 7 bases agree with TRBD2. Sequencing input: peripheral blood. This clonotype originated in a woman older than 75 with COVID-19, enrolled during active disease. In nucleotides, the CDR3 is TGTGCCAGCAGCCTCAATCCTCCGGGACTATCATTT. Translation gives CASSLNPPGLSF.